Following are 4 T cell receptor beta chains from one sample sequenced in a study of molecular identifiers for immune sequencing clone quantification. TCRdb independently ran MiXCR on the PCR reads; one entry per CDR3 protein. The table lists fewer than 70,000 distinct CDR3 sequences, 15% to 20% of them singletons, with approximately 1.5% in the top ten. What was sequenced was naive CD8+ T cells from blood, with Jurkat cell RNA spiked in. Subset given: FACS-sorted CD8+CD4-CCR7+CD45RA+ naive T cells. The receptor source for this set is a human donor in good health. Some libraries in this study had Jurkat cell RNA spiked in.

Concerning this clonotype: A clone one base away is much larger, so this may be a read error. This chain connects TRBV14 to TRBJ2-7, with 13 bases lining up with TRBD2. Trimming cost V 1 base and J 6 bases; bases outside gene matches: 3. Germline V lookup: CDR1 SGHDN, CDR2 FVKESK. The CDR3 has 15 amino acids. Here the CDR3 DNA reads TGTGCCAGCAGCCAAGGCTGGACTAGCGGGAGCGAGCAGTACTTC. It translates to CASSQGWTSGSEQYF.

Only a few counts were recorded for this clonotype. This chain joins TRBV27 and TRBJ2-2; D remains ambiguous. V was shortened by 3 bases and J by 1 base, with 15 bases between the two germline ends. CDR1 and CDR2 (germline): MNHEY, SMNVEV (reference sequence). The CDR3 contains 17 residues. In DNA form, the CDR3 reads TGTGCCAGCAGTTTTAGTCCAGGACGGCGGAACACCGGGGAGCTGTTTTTT. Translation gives CASSFSPGRRNTGELFF.

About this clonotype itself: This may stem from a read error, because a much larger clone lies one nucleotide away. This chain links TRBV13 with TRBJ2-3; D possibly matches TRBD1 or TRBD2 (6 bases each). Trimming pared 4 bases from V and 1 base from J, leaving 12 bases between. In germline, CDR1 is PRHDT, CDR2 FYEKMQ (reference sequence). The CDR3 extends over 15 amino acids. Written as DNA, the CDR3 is TGTGCCAGCAGCTCAACAGGGACTGGCACAGATACGCAGTATTTT. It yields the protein CASSSTGTGTDTQYF.

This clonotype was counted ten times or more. Here the CDR3 DNA reads TGTGCCAGCAGTCACAGCCTCCATGTGTCTACGCAGTATTTT. Amino acid sequence: CASSHSLHVSTQYF. The chain is built from TRBV12-3 or TRBV12-4 and TRBJ2-3; D is ambiguous. Deletions cut 5 bases from V and 8 bases from J, with 17 bases between. The CDR3 is 14 amino acids.